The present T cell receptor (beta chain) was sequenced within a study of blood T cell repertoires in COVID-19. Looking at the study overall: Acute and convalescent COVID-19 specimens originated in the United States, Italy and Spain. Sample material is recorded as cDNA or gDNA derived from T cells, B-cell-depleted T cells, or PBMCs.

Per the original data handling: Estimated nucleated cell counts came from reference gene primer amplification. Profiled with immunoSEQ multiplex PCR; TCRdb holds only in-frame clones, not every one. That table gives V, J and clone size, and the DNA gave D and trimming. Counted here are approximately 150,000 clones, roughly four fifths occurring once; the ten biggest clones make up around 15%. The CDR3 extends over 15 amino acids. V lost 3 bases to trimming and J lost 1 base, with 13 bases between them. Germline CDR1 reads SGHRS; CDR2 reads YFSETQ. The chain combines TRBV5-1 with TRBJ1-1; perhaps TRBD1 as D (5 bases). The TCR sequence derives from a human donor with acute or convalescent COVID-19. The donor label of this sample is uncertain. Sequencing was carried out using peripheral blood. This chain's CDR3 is CASSWSRGTNTEAFF. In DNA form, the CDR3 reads TGCGCCAGCAGCTGGAGCCGGGGGACGAACACTGAAGCTTTCTTT. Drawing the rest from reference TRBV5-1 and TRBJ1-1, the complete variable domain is KAGVTQTPRYLIKTRGQQVTLSCSPISGHRSVSWYQQTPGQGLQFLFEYFSETQRNKGNFPGRFSGRQFSNSRSEMNVSTLELGDSALYLCASSWSRGTNTEAFFGQGTRLTVV.